This TCR beta chain appears in the sequencing data of a study of blood T cell repertoires in COVID-19. Study-wide background: Samples representing acute and convalescent COVID-19 were sourced from the United States, Italy and Spain. From T cells, B-cell-depleted T cells, or PBMCs came the material, which was cDNA or gDNA.

Per the authors' pipeline: For nucleated cells, counts were estimated from reference gene primer amplification. Sequencing was performed with immunoSEQ multiplex PCR; in TCRdb, only in-frame clones are kept and a portion is missing. V and J calls and clone size are those listed in that table; D and trimming were worked out from the DNA. The table has under 200,000 clones, roughly 85% seen once. Sequenced input: peripheral blood. The receptor was isolated from a woman older than 75 with acute or convalescent COVID-19.

CDR3 in amino acids: CASSYASRGETQYF. In DNA, the CDR3 is TGTGCCAGCAGTTACGCCTCCAGGGGGGAGACCCAGTACTTC. The chain combines TRBV28 with TRBJ2-5, with TRBD1 matching over 7 bases. The CDR3 sequence is 14 residues long. V lost 4 bases and J lost 5; bases outside the gene matches: 7. Per the germline V gene, CDR1 is MDHEN and CDR2 is SYDVKM. The entire variable domain, with the rest obtained from reference TRBV28 and TRBJ2-5, is as follows: DVKVTQSSRYLVKRTGEKVFLECVQDMDHENMFWYRQDPGLGLRLIYFSYDVKMKEKGDIPEGYSVSREKKERFSLILESASTNQTSMYLCASSYASRGETQYFGPGTRLLVL.